One sample yielded the 2 T cell receptor beta chains listed below, sequenced in a study of shared clonotypes between healthy human individuals. Naivety among CD8 cells was defined by CD45RO negativity and positive CCR7 selection, thereby excluding terminally differentiated effector memory CD45RA+ cells. The data were produced by immunoSEQ multiplex PCR, yet TCRdb's version contains in-frame clones alone and is incomplete. The table shows about 2.2 million clones, with around 93% occurring only once. Sequencing used naive CD8+ T cells from PBMCs. Source of these receptors: a man younger than 35 in good health. Some clones in this sample may be carry-over from other donors' samples.

The chain joins TRBV2 to TRBJ2-7; the match to TRBD2 covers 11 bases. The V gene end was trimmed by 6 bases and the J gene end by 7 bases; junction bases not matched to a gene: 8. There are 14 residues in the CDR3. The germline gives CDR1 SNHLY, CDR2 FYNNEI. The CDR3 loop is CASSGTSGEWEQYF. Here the CDR3 DNA reads TGTGCCAGCAGCGGGACTAGCGGAGAGTGGGAGCAGTACTTC.

J is TRBJ2-1 and V is TRBV6-5; TRBD2 matches at 11 bases. The V gene end was trimmed by 5 bases and the J gene end by 4 bases; junction bases not matched to a gene: 4. The germline V gene encodes CDR1 MNHEY and CDR2 SVGAGI. CDR3 length equals 15 residues. The CDR3 is CASSATSGSYNEQFF. CDR3 in DNA: TGTGCCAGCAGTGCAACTAGCGGGAGTTACAATGAGCAGTTCTTC.